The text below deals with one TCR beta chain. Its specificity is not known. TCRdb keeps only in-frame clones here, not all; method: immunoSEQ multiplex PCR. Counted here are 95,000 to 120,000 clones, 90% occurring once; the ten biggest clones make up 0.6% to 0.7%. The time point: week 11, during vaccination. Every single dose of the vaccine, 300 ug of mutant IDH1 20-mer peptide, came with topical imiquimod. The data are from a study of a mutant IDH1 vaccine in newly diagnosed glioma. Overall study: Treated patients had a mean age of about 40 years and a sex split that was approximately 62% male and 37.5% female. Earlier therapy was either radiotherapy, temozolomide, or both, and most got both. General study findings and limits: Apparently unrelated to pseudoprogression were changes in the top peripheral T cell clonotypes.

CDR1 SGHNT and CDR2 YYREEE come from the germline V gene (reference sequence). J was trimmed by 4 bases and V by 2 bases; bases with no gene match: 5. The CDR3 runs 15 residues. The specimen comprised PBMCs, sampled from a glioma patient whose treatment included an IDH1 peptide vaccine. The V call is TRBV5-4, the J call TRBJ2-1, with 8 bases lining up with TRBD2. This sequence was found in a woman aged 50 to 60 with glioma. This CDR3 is CASSLSGSGYNEQFF. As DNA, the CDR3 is TGTGCCAGCAGCTTAAGCGGGAGTGGGTACAATGAGCAGTTCTTC. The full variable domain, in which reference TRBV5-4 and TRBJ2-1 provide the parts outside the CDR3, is ETGVTQSPTHLIKTRGQQVTLRCSSQSGHNTVSWYQQALGQGPQFIFQYYREEENGRGNFPPRFSGLQFPNYSSELNVNALELDDSALYLCASSLSGSGYNEQFFGPGTRLTVL.